What follows describes a single TCR beta chain. The antigen is not known. The sample originates from a study of a mutant IDH1 vaccine in newly diagnosed glioma. Study summary: Patients were started on vaccination 4-6 weeks after radiotherapy alone, or with temozolomide cycles. Prior therapy was radiotherapy, temozolomide, or both; most received both. Regarding the study as a whole: In about 93% of patients, immune responses induced by the vaccine occurred.

Assay: immunoSEQ multiplex PCR; the TCRdb copy retains only in-frame clones and omits some. The table includes 35,000 to 45,000 clones, 80% to 90% detected once. As for time point: week 35, safety follow-up. Doses comprised 300 ug of mutant IDH1 20-mer peptide each, plus topical imiquimod. The CDR3 loop spans 13 amino acids. The V and J ends lost 4 bases and 3 bases respectively, with 12 bases between them. Germline V CDR1 and CDR2: GTSNPN, SVGIG (reference sequence). This sequence joins TRBV30 and TRBJ1-1; D unresolved. The sample in question was PBMCs, obtained from a glioma patient whose treatment included an IDH1 peptide vaccine. This TCR was sampled from a man aged 40-49 years with glioma. This chain's CDR3 is CAWTPGGDTEAFF. The CDR3 region has the DNA TGTGCCTGGACCCCGGGCGGGGACACTGAAGCTTTCTTT.